These 5 T cell receptor beta chains were all obtained from the same sample, sequenced in a study of response to subunit inactivated influenza vaccine. One entry per CDR3 protein, called by TCRdb with MiXCR from the RT-PCR reads. The sample includes fewer than 650,000 distinct CDR3 sequences, 10% to 15% of them seen just once. The source material was PBMCs from blood, sampled 40 to 50 days after vaccination. These receptors came from a man aged 50 or older who received an inactivated influenza vaccine.

This clonotype was observed a few times. This chain uses TRBV4-3 with TRBJ2-1; 14 bases are shared with TRBD2. CDR1 and CDR2 (germline): LGHNA, YSLEER. The V segment lost 0 bases and the J segment 7 bases; nucleotides outside the gene matches: 5. This CDR3 contains 17 residues. This CDR3 reads CASSQETTSGGGNEQFF. CDR3 sequence (DNA): TGCGCCAGCAGCCAAGAGACGACTAGCGGGGGGGGAAATGAGCAGTTCTTC.

This clonotype has a count of ten or more. The V gene is TRBV3-1, the J gene TRBJ2-7; possibly TRBD2 for D (6 bases). The V end was cut by 0 bases, the J end by 0 bases, with 12 bases between. Germline CDR1 LGHDT, CDR2 YNNKEL (reference sequence). The CDR3 runs to 16 residues. CDR3 sequence (DNA): TGTGCCAGCAGCCAAGATCCCTGGAGGGACTCCTACGAGCAGTACTTC. This codes for CASSQDPWRDSYEQYF.

The rearrangement joins TRBV7-2 to TRBJ2-7, with D unresolved. The CDR3 is 14 residues long. Germline V gene sequence: CDR1 SGHTA, CDR2 FQGNSA. V shed 5 bases and J shed 0 bases, with 11 bases lying between them. The CDR3 region has the DNA TGTGCCAGCAGCGCTCAACGATCCTCCTACGAGCAGTACTTC. Translating gives CASSAQRSSYEQYF.

This clonotype has a handful of counts. The V gene is TRBV28, the J gene TRBJ2-7; no reliable D call. CDR3 length equals 15 residues. From germline, CDR1 is MDHEN and CDR2 SYDVKM. The V and J ends lost 5 bases and 3 bases respectively, with 17 bases between them. The chain's CDR3 is CASSHPRAPSYEQYF. The CDR3 DNA reads TGTGCCAGCAGTCATCCTAGGGCCCCGAGCTACGAGCAGTACTTC.

The rearrangement links TRBV6-5 to TRBJ1-2; D may be TRBD1 (6 bases). The CDR3 runs to 11 residues. Trimming removed 4 bases at V and 7 bases at J, with 7 bases between. The germline V gene encodes CDR1 MNHEY and CDR2 SVGAGI. CDR3 in amino acids: CASSWGAGYTF. CDR3 DNA sequence: TGTGCCAGCAGTTGGGGGGCTGGCTACACCTTC.